The sequence of this TCR beta chain was determined in a study of Ad26.COV2.S vaccination and SARS-CoV-2 variants. The length of the CDR3 is 14 residues. The V and J ends lost 6 bases and 2 bases respectively, with 14 bases between them. The V gene's germline CDR1 is LNHDA and CDR2 SQIVND (reference sequence). Treatment indicated: some 20 received Ad26.COV2.S at low or high dose, single or two shots; about five received placebo; per-sample allocation not given. The study sampled participants on day 63 after the first vaccine or placebo injection. The method was immunoSEQ multiplex PCR; TCRdb's version includes in-frame clones alone and lacks a portion of them. The sample records about 480,000 clones, approximately 88% being singletons.

This chain uses TRBV19 with TRBJ2-7; either TRBD1 or TRBD2 may supply D (5 bases each). This TCR derives from a person aged 18-60 years who received the Ad26.COV2.S COVID-19 vaccine or a placebo. The sequencing used peripheral blood, collected in a trial of Ad26.COV2.S vaccine versus placebo. This CDR3 is CASRGEYPTYEQYF. In DNA form, the CDR3 reads TGTGCCAGTAGAGGGGAGTACCCGACCTACGAGCAGTACTTC.